The 23 T cell receptor beta chains below were found in one sample sequenced in a study of spatial heterogeneity in lung cancer. Whole-study results and caveats: Tracking of tumor mutation counts was seen in expanded intratumoral alpha and beta TCR counts.

The antigens for these receptors are not known. From the 5' RACE reads, TCRdb called clonotypes with MiXCR, one entry per CDR3 protein. Among 4,000 to 5,000 distinct CDR3 sequences, more than 7.5% were seen once, and the ten largest hold about a sixth. Noted time point: sample taken at primary tumor resection. The sequencing here drew on lung tumor tissue, taken at surgery. Every receptor here comes from a female donor with early-stage non-small cell lung cancer.

This clonotype was seen a few times. This sequence joins TRBV19 and TRBJ2-1; 12 bases are shared with TRBD2. The germline CDR1 and CDR2 sequences are LNHDA and SQIVND (reference sequence). J was trimmed by 6 bases and V by 5 bases; bases with no gene match: 14. The CDR3 consists of 18 residues. The CDR3 DNA reads as TGTGCCAGTAGTTTTCTAGCGGGGGGGCTCTTCGAACTCAATGAGCAGTTCTTC. It codes for CASSFLAGGLFELNEQFF.

The chain joins TRBV4-1 to TRBJ2-1; possible D gene TRBD1, 5 bases. The CDR3 length is 15 residues. Trimming left V 2 bases short and J 1 base short, with 9 bases between. Looked up from germline, CDR1 is MGHRA and CDR2 is YSYEKL. Here the CDR3 DNA reads TGCGCCAGCAGCCAATTTTCAGGGTCCTACAATGAGCAGTTCTTC. Translated: CASSQFSGSYNEQFF.

The CDR3 is CASSRGSEAGDYEQYF. CDR3 bases: TGTGCCAGCAGCCGGGGAAGTGAAGCGGGGGATTACGAGCAGTACTTC. The V gene is TRBV3-1, the J gene TRBJ2-7, with TRBD2 matching over 8 bases. V gave up 4 bases and J gave up 4 bases; unmatched junction bases: 12. The CDR3 extends over 16 amino acids. Germline lookup yields CDR1 LGHDT and CDR2 YNNKEL (reference sequence).

Relative to its sample, this clonotype is medium-sized (0.01 to 0.1%). The V call is TRBV20-1, the J call TRBJ1-3, with D possibly being TRBD1 (6 bases). Germline V gene lookup returns CDR1 DFQATT and CDR2 SNEGSKA (reference sequence). CDR3 length: 12 amino acids. V dropped 6 bases and J dropped 4 bases, with 10 bases sitting between them. Here the CDR3 reads CSAAGVGNTIYF. The CDR3 bases are TGCAGTGCGGCAGGGGTAGGAAACACCATATATTTT.

This clonotype is deemed large. The chain combines TRBV6-5 with TRBJ1-6; no reliable D call. The CDR3 sequence is 13 residues long. Trimming removed 5 bases at V and 10 bases at J, with 12 bases between. The V gene's germline CDR1 is MNHEY and CDR2 SVGAGI. CDR3 region: CASSGRVYSPLHF. The CDR3 nucleotides read TGTGCCAGCAGTGGGAGGGTCTACTCACCCCTCCACTTT.

The V and J genes are TRBV7-9 and TRBJ2-7; 9 bases align to TRBD1. The CDR3 is 13 amino acids. In germline, CDR1 is SEHNR, CDR2 FQNEAQ (reference sequence). J gave up 1 base and V 5 bases, and 0 bases lay outside the gene matches. CDR3 coding DNA: TGTGCCAGCAGCGACAGGGGGTCCTACGAGCAGTACTTC. It yields the protein CASSDRGSYEQYF.

This clonotype is termed medium-sized (0.01 to 0.1%). The chain joins TRBV30 to TRBJ2-3; D is uncertain. Between the trimmed V and J ends, which lost 8 bases and 5 bases, there was a span of 20 bases. The germline CDR1 and CDR2 sequences are GTSNPN and SVGIG (reference sequence). The CDR3 loop spans 14 amino acids. CDR3 sequence (DNA): TGTGCCCGCAGTGGCTGGGCATCCCAAGATACGCAGTATTTT. As protein: CARSGWASQDTQYF. The complete variable domain, with remaining parts taken from reference TRBV30 and TRBJ2-3, reads SQTIHQWPATLVQPVGSPLSLECTVEGTSNPNLYWYRQAAGRGLQLLFYSVGIGQISSEVPQNLSASRPQDRQFILSSKKLLLSDSGFYLCARSGWASQDTQYFGPGTRLTVL.

This clonotype rates as medium-sized. V and J are TRBV28 and TRBJ2-7; 7 bases align to TRBD1. CDR1 and CDR2 from the germline V gene are MDHEN and SYDVKM. The CDR3 is 13 amino acids. Trimming removed 6 bases from V and 5 bases from J; junction bases left unmatched: 7. The CDR3 DNA follows: TGTGCCAGCAGAACAGGGACAGCCCACGAGCAGTACTTC. It codes for CASRTGTAHEQYF.

Judged by abundance, this clonotype is medium-sized. This rearrangement joins TRBV6-1 to TRBJ1-5; 9 bases agree with TRBD1. CDR3 length: 14 amino acids. V dropped 5 bases and J dropped 6; count of bases not matched to a gene: 5. The V gene's germline CDR1 is MNHNS and CDR2 SASEGT. DNA of the CDR3: TGTGCCAGCAGTAACCGACAGGGGGGTCAGCCCCAGCATTTT. It codes for CASSNRQGGQPQHF.

Sample share makes this clonotype medium-sized. The chain is built from TRBV6-1 and TRBJ1-6; TRBD1 might be the D (6 bases). The CDR3 runs 15 residues. The V end lost 2 bases, the J end lost 4 bases, and 9 bases lay between the germline ends. Germline CDR1 and CDR2: MNHNS and SASEGT. The CDR3 sequence is CASSEFGQYNSPLHF. The CDR3 nucleotides read TGTGCCAGCAGTGAATTCGGACAGTATAATTCACCCCTCCACTTT.

The CDR3, as DNA: TGCAGTGGATCGGGGAATCTAGAGACCCAGTACTTC. Residues: CSGSGNLETQYF. The rearrangement uses TRBV29-1 and TRBJ2-5; D perhaps matches TRBD2 (5 bases). Per germline, CDR1 SQVTM and CDR2 ANQGSEA. The CDR3 contains 12 residues.

By proportion, this clonotype is medium-sized. V and J are TRBV5-4 and TRBJ2-1, with TRBD1 identical over 10 bases. Trimming removed 4 bases from V and 8 bases from J; junction bases left unmatched: 12. Looked up from germline, CDR1 is SGHNT and CDR2 is YYREEE (reference sequence). This CDR3 comprises 16 residues. CDR3 sequence: CASSKKNPGTGDEQFF. The CDR3 DNA follows: TGTGCCAGCAGCAAAAAGAACCCCGGGACAGGGGATGAGCAGTTCTTC.

This chain links TRBV12-3 or TRBV12-4 with TRBJ2-5; the match to TRBD1 covers 10 bases. Trimming took 2 bases from V and 4 from J; bases not matched to a gene: 7. The CDR3 extends over 16 amino acids. The CDR3 nucleotides read TGTGCCAGCAGTTTAACAAAGACAGGGGGCGCAGAGACCCAGTACTTC. Translating gives CASSLTKTGGAETQYF.

The rearrangement joins TRBV12-3 or TRBV12-4 to TRBJ2-3; D remains ambiguous. The CDR3 covers 11 residues. V was shortened by 3 bases and J by 6 bases, with 4 bases between the two germline ends. CDR3 loop: CASSFGDTQYF. CDR3 bases: TGTGCCAGCAGTTTCGGCGATACGCAGTATTTT.

By share, this clonotype counts as medium-sized. The chain is built from TRBV5-1 and TRBJ1-6; TRBD1 is a possible D gene (6 bases). This CDR3 is built from 17 residues. The V end was cut by 0 bases, the J end by 7 bases, with 17 bases between. Per germline, CDR1 SGHRS and CDR2 YFSETQ. CDR3 protein: CASSLDPTGYLNSPLHF. The CDR3 bases are TGCGCCAGCAGCTTGGACCCGACAGGTTACCTGAATTCACCCCTCCACTTT.

The table lists this clonotype with a few counts. The rearrangement links TRBV28 to TRBJ1-5; possibly TRBD1 for D (5 bases). V lost 3 bases and J 4 bases, leaving 10 bases between the germline ends. Germline-derived CDR1 and CDR2 are MDHEN and SYDVKM. The CDR3 runs 14 residues. The CDR3 DNA is TGTGCCAGCAGTTTGGCAGGGAATAATCAGCCCCAGCATTTT. Amino acids: CASSLAGNNQPQHF.

By share, this clonotype ranks as medium-sized. The rearrangement uses TRBV9 and TRBJ2-7; the D gene is possibly TRBD2 (5 bases). The V and J ends lost 4 bases and 0 bases respectively, with 8 bases between them. The germline gives CDR1 SGDLS, CDR2 YYNGEE. The CDR3 spans 13 residues. CDR3 sequence: CASSPGVSYEQYF. The DNA of the CDR3 is TGTGCCAGCAGCCCCGGGGTCTCCTACGAGCAGTACTTC. Variable domain in full (rest from reference TRBV9 and TRBJ2-7): DSGVTQTPKHLITATGQRVTLRCSPRSGDLSVYWYQQSLDQGLQFLIQYYNGEERAKGNILERFSAQQFPDLHSELNLSSLELGDSALYFCASSPGVSYEQYFGPGTRLTVT.

This clonotype is classed as medium-sized (0.01 to 0.1%). CDR3 residues: CASKGTLNTEAFF. In nucleotides, the CDR3 is TGCGCCAGCAAAGGGACACTGAACACTGAAGCTTTCTTT. This sequence joins TRBV10-2 and TRBJ1-1, with D tentatively TRBD1 (6 bases). Germline V gene sequence: CDR1 WSHSY, CDR2 SAAADI. This CDR3 contains 13 residues. V shed 7 bases and J shed 0 bases, with 9 bases lying between them.

The chain employs TRBV7-2 and TRBJ1-2; D is perhaps TRBD1 (6 bases). Germline CDR1 reads SGHTA; CDR2 reads FQGNSA. The CDR3 has 15 residues. V dropped 7 bases and J dropped 0 bases, with 15 bases sitting between them. The CDR3 is CASNKDSNTNYGYTF. The CDR3 bases are TGTGCCAGCAACAAGGACAGCAATACTAACTATGGCTACACCTTC.

This sequence joins TRBV6-6 and TRBJ2-1; 7 bases match TRBD1. From germline, CDR1 is MNHNY and CDR2 SVGAGI (reference sequence). This CDR3 comprises 15 residues. The trim removed 0 bases at V and 2 bases at J, leaving 1 base unmatched. In nucleotides, the CDR3 is TGTGCCAGCAGTTACTCTCAGGGGGCCTACAATGAGCAGTTCTTC. It codes for CASSYSQGAYNEQFF.

This clonotype has just a few counts. The chain has TRBV12-3 or TRBV12-4 and TRBJ1-1; no clear D. Trimming removed 5 bases at V and 4 bases at J, with 11 bases between. The CDR3 consists of 13 residues. In DNA form, the CDR3 reads TGTGCCAGCAGTCCAGGACCGGCCACTGAAGCTTTCTTT. Translated, it gives CASSPGPATEAFF.

In its sample, this clonotype ranks as medium-sized (0.01 to 0.1%). The chain uses TRBV29-1 and TRBJ1-1; tentatively, D is TRBD1 (6 bases). The CDR3 is 10 residues long. Germline lookup yields CDR1 SQVTM and CDR2 ANQGSEA. The V end lost 5 bases, the J end lost 10 bases, and 11 bases lay between the germline ends. CDR3 region: CSVKGVRAFF. The CDR3 DNA follows: TGCAGCGTTAAGGGGGTACGAGCTTTCTTT.

This chain links TRBV7-2 with TRBJ2-1; 9 bases map to TRBD2. The CDR3 is 15 amino acids. CDR1 is SGHTA and CDR2 is FQGNSA in the germline V gene. Trimming cost V 5 bases and J 3 bases; bases outside gene matches: 5. CDR3 sequence: CASSRSGGNYNEQFF. The CDR3 DNA reads as TGTGCCAGCAGCCGCAGCGGGGGGAACTACAATGAGCAGTTCTTC.